A selection of T cell receptor beta chains follows, all from one sample in a study of T cells in tuberculosis. TCRdb's table, derived via immunoSEQ multiplex PCR, lists solely in-frame clones and lacks some. The sample has 30,000 or so clones; 95% to 96% are singletons. Sequencing used PBMCs. These receptors came from a donor aged 5-35 years with latent tuberculosis or without tuberculosis infection. CDR3s leave out the opening cysteine and the closing phenylalanine or tryptophan. A D gene is named only where the DNA matches it firmly.

cdr3_length	v_call	d_call	j_call	cdr3_aa
12	TRBV19	NA	TRBJ2-1	ASSIRVGYNEQF
14	TRBV2	TRBD1	TRBJ1-2	ASSADRVVLNYGYT
13	TRBV15	NA	TRBJ2-3	ATSRAGLYTDTQY
13	TRBV7-8	TRBD1	TRBJ1-5	ASSLEYRGNQPQH
12	TRBV9	NA	TRBJ1-2	ASSVSYLQGGYT
16	TRBV6-1	TRBD1	TRBJ1-3	ASSEGIGTGGSRNTIY
12	TRBV18	NA	TRBJ1-1	ASSPPTGRSEAF
13	TRBV2	NA	TRBJ1-2	ASSEDRTTNYGYT
11	TRBV18	NA	TRBJ2-7	ASSPAKIYEQY
11	TRBV7-9	TRBD1	TRBJ1-2	ASSLQGAGGYT
11	TRBV5-4	NA	TRBJ1-3	ASSLAGLNTIY
16	TRBV4-1	TRBD2	TRBJ2-1	ASSQVLRGLAGGHEQF
15	TRBV5-6	TRBD2	TRBJ2-7	ASSLGRLAGWSYEQY
11	TRBV5-4	NA	TRBJ2-3	ASQGLNTDTQY
13	TRBV7-3	NA	TRBJ2-7	ASSLGLGGNYEQY
12	TRBV6-1	NA	TRBJ1-1	ASPGGTMNTEAF
11	TRBV25-1	TRBD1	TRBJ2-7	ASSEGDRYEQY
14	TRBV28	TRBD2	TRBJ2-7	ASSFSLAGLTYEQY
12	TRBV6-6	NA	TRBJ1-1	ASSSTASNTEAF
12	TRBV9	TRBD1	TRBJ2-7	ASTQGGPAYEQY
11	TRBV4-1	NA	TRBJ2-1	ASSQGGGDEQF
14	TRBV30	TRBD2	TRBJ2-2	AWSEGTSGRAGELF
14	TRBV19	TRBD1	TRBJ1-1	ASRPGQGLRDTEAF
10	TRBV19	NA	TRBJ2-5	ASQQGGETQY
12	TRBV27	TRBD1	TRBJ2-3	ASSFGTDTDTQY
13	TRBV5-8	NA	TRBJ2-5	ASSPRGGWGETQY
12	TRBV6-5	TRBD1	TRBJ2-1	ASKDLDRGNEQF
11	TRBV6-5	NA	TRBJ2-2	ASSYSYAGELF
13	TRBV27	TRBD2	TRBJ2-3	ASSNLAGLADTQY
12	TRBV28	NA	TRBJ1-1	ASSLLGGGTEAF
11	TRBV28	NA	TRBJ1-5	ASSLVGHQPQH
12	TRBV7-3	NA	TRBJ1-1	ASSLRRQDTEAF
11	TRBV27	NA	TRBJ1-6	ASSLQYSSPLH
16	TRBV7-9	TRBD2	TRBJ2-3	ASSLEAGGRFGTDTQY
13	TRBV27	TRBD2	TRBJ2-5	ASSLYPGGRETQY
12	TRBV19	TRBD1	TRBJ2-3	ASSLDRGTDTQY
14	TRBV6-6	TRBD2	TRBJ2-1	ASSYWGTSGIVGQF
11	TRBV6-1	NA	TRBJ1-2	ASSEGGRYGYT
12	TRBV29-1	TRBD2	TRBJ2-3	SVDRLASRDTQY
12	TRBV7-2	TRBD1	TRBJ2-7	ASSTGTVSYEQY
13	TRBV11-2	TRBD1	TRBJ2-7	ASRKPGQGPYEQY
16	TRBV2	TRBD2	TRBJ2-7	ASSSGTSGALSSYEQY
13	TRBV9	TRBD2	TRBJ2-7	ASSPGLAGTYEQY
12	TRBV11-2	TRBD1	TRBJ2-3	ASSLAGGADTQY
15	TRBV18	TRBD1	TRBJ2-7	ASSRQGPQRQPYEQY
13	TRBV2	NA	TRBJ2-2	ASSTTGLGTGELF
13	TRBV5-1	NA	TRBJ2-3	ASSHRGLVTDTQY
13	TRBV9	TRBD2	TRBJ2-2	ASTRLAGEGGELF
12	TRBV29-1	TRBD2	TRBJ2-7	SVGRLAGDYEQY
14	TRBV4-2	TRBD2	TRBJ2-7	ASSPTRAGAAGEQY
11	TRBV2	TRBD1	TRBJ1-4	ASTYRGNEKLF
13	TRBV2	TRBD1	TRBJ1-6	ASKGQSSYNSPLH
13	TRBV6-5	TRBD1	TRBJ2-7	ASSYSGTGSYEQY
11	TRBV7-6	NA	TRBJ2-1	ASSRGRYNEQF
14	TRBV6-4	NA	TRBJ2-3	ASSDSNSEGADTQY
12	TRBV5-4	TRBD1	TRBJ2-5	ASSFQGAIETQY
11	TRBV5-8	TRBD1	TRBJ1-1	ASDQGTGNEAF
12	TRBV5-1	TRBD2	TRBJ2-5	ASSRDGRGETQY
16	TRBV4-1	TRBD1	TRBJ2-1	ASSLQPTGGITYNEQF